This is a list of T cell receptor beta chains from one sample in a study of blood T cell repertoires in COVID-19. The protocol was immunoSEQ multiplex PCR, while the TCRdb copy is restricted to in-frame clones and leaves out a portion. The sample holds hundreds of thousands of clones, 80% to 90% seen once. The specimen was PBMCs or T cells enriched from blood (not recorded which). These receptor sequences come from a man younger than 45 who had recovered from COVID-19. The CDR3 runs from the conserved cysteine through the conserved F or W. The order of the fields is V gene, J gene, D gene, clone size, CDR3 DNA, CDR3 protein. D genes are given only for firm matches. Clone sizes are given selectively: once, few, many, or a class where the clone is expanded.

TRBV27	TRBJ1-4	-	-	TGTGCCAGCAGTTTATTTAGGGGCAATGAAAAACTGTTTTTT	CASSLFRGNEKLFF
TRBV7-2	TRBJ1-4	TRBD1	-	TGTGCCAGCAGCTTAACAGGGGGTTTGGAAAAACTGTTTTTT	CASSLTGGLEKLFF
TRBV12-5	TRBJ2-3	TRBD1	once	TGTGCTAGTGGTCCGAGACAGGGGGGCACAGATACGCAGTATTTT	CASGPRQGGTDTQYF
TRBV7-9	TRBJ2-7	-	-	TGTGCCAGCAGCTTAGGATGGTCAGGGGCTTCCTACGAGCAGTACTTC	CASSLGWSGASYEQYF
TRBV3-1/TRBV3-2	TRBJ1-6	-	few	TGTGCCAGCAGCGCGACTAGCCCGCCCTCACCCCTCCACTTT	CASSATSPPSPLHF
TRBV7-8	TRBJ1-3	-	-	TGTGCCAGCAGCATCACAGGGTCCCACACCATATATTTT	CASSITGSHTIYF
TRBV19	TRBJ2-2	-	-	TGTGCCAGTAGTACCGGCCTAGTGAATGGGGAGCTGTTTTTT	CASSTGLVNGELFF
TRBV5-1	TRBJ1-6	TRBD1	-	TGCGCCAGCAGCCCGGGACAGGGGTTCAATTCACCCCTCCACTTT	CASSPGQGFNSPLHF
TRBV7-9	TRBJ2-2	-	-	TGTGCCAGCAGCCCCGGTGAGGTTCCCGGGGAGCTGTTTTTT	CASSPGEVPGELFF
TRBV3-1/TRBV3-2	TRBJ1-4	-	-	TGTGCCAGCAGCCCCGGGACACGACACGAAAAACTGTTTTTT	CASSPGTRHEKLFF
TRBV27	TRBJ2-7	TRBD1	-	TGTGCCAGCAGTTTATCTTTCCGGGACAGCCTAGTCTACGAGCAGTACTTC	CASSLSFRDSLVYEQYF
TRBV2	TRBJ1-1	-	-	TGTGCCAGCAGTGAGAGAGGAGCTTTCTTT	CASSERGAFF
TRBV2	TRBJ1-5	TRBD1	-	TGTGCCAGCAGTGAAAGGGGGGACAGGGGGACTCAGCCCCAGCATTTT	CASSERGDRGTQPQHF
TRBV5-1	TRBJ2-1	TRBD1	-	TGCGCCAGCAGCTTGGATACCGGGACACAGGGGAGTGAGCAGTTCTTC	CASSLDTGTQGSEQFF
TRBV19	TRBJ1-5	-	few	TGTGCCAGTAGTATTCTCGCGGGTCCGGGCTTCAATCAGCCCCAGCATTTT	CASSILAGPGFNQPQHF
TRBV5-8	TRBJ2-7	-	-	TGTGCCAGCAGCTCCGACCCTCACAGCTACGAGCAGTACTTC	CASSSDPHSYEQYF
TRBV29-1	TRBJ2-7	TRBD1	-	TGCAGCGTAGCAGGGGGTGGGTCCTACGAGCAGTACTTC	CSVAGGGSYEQYF
TRBV2	TRBJ2-3	TRBD2	-	TGTGCCAGCAGTGTAGGGACTAGCGGGCAGTATTTT	CASSVGTSGQYF
TRBV28	TRBJ2-7	TRBD2	-	TGTGCCAGCAGTTTCAAAATAGCGGGACCCTACGAGCAGTACTTC	CASSFKIAGPYEQYF
TRBV3-1/TRBV3-2	TRBJ2-5	TRBD2	-	TGTGCCAGCAGCTCCCCAGCGGGAGGAGAGACCCAGTACTTC	CASSSPAGGETQYF
TRBV24-1	TRBJ2-3	TRBD2	-	TGTGCCACCAGTGATCCGACTCCGGGACTAGCGGGAGAGGGCACAGATACGCAGTATTTT	CATSDPTPGLAGEGTDTQYF
TRBV1	TRBJ2-7	-	-	TGCACCGTCCAGCCAGCGGGAGGGCCTCGGGAGCAGTACTTC	CTVQPAGGPREQYF
TRBV7-9	TRBJ1-3	TRBD1	-	TGTGCCAGCAGCGAGACAACAGGGGCGGGAAACACCATATATTTT	CASSETTGAGNTIYF
TRBV4-1	TRBJ2-2	TRBD1	few	TGCGCCAGCAGCCACGGGACAGAGTCCGGGGAGCTGTTTTTT	CASSHGTESGELFF
TRBV7-9	TRBJ2-1	-	-	TGTGCCAGCAGCTTAGCAGGCGGAGATAATGAGCAGTTCTTC	CASSLAGGDNEQFF
TRBV27	TRBJ2-2	TRBD1	few	TGTGCCAGCAGTGGGGACAGGAGTCACACCGGGGAGCTGTTTTTT	CASSGDRSHTGELFF
TRBV18	TRBJ1-2	TRBD1	few	TGTGCCAGCTCACCGACAGGGGATGGCTACACCTTC	CASSPTGDGYTF
TRBV28	TRBJ1-2	TRBD1	-	TGTGCCAGCAGTTTCGGACAGGCCTATGGCTACACCTTC	CASSFGQAYGYTF
TRBV5-1	TRBJ2-7	TRBD2	-	TGCGCCAGCAGCTGGGTTTCGGGAGGGCCATTCGAGCAGTACTTC	CASSWVSGGPFEQYF
TRBV5-4	TRBJ2-6	-	-	TGTGCCAGCAGCCCGGCGGGGAGCTCTGGGGCCAACGTCCTGACTTTC	CASSPAGSSGANVLTF
TRBV2	TRBJ2-7	-	once	TGTGCCAGCAGGGGGGCGTTGCAGATTACCTACGAGCAGTACTTC	CASRGALQITYEQYF